This TCR beta chain originates from a study of T cell repertoires in cytomegalovirus infection. This CDR3 is 17 amino acids long. V was trimmed by 5 bases and J by 3 bases, leaving 23 bases between them. Germline lookup yields CDR1 SGHVS and CDR2 FQNEAQ. In this sample, this clonotype turned up many times. Antigen: not known. Findings and limits, study-wide: Across the ex vivo response, the dominant clonotypes were HLA-C-restricted CMV-specific TCR beta clonotypes.

Each CDR3 protein is one row after TCRdb ran MiXCR on the reads. This repertoire shows about 320,000 distinct CDR3 sequences, over 7.5% found once; its top ten account for 3.5% to 4.5%. The sequence derives from a human donor in good health (CMV status not recorded). Some clones in this sample may be carry-over from other donors' samples. What was sequenced was PBMCs. The chain is built from TRBV7-8 and TRBJ2-7; unclear D gene. Here the CDR3 DNA reads TGTGCCAGCAGCCCCCCCCAAGGGCAGATAATCGACTACGAGCAGTACTTC. It codes for CASSPPQGQIIDYEQYF.